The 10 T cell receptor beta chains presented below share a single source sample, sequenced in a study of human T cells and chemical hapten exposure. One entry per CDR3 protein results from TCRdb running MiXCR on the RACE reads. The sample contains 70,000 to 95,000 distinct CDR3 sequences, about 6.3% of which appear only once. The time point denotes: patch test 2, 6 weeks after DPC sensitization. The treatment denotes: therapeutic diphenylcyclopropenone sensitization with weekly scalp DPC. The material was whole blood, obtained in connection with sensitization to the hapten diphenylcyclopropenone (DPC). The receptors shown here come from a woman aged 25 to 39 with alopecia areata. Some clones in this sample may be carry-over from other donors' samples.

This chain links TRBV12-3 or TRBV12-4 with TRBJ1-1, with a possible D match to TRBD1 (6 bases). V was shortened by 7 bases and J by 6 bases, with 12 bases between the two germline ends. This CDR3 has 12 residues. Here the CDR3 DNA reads TGTGCCAGCACCGAACAGGGAGCTGAAGCTTTCTTT. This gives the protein CASTEQGAEAFF.

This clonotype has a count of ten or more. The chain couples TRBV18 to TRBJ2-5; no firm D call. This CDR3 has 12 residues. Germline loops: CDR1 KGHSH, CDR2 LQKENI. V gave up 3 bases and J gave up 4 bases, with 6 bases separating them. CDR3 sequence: CASSPPVETQYF. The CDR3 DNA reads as TGTGCCAGCTCACCTCCCGTAGAGACCCAGTACTTC.

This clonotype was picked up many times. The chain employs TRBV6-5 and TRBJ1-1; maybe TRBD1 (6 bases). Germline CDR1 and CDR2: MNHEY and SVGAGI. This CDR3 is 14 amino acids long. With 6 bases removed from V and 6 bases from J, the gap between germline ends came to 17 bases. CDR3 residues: CASRVQGTRPEAFF. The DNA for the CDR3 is TGTGCCAGCAGGGTACAGGGAACTCGCCCTGAAGCTTTCTTT.

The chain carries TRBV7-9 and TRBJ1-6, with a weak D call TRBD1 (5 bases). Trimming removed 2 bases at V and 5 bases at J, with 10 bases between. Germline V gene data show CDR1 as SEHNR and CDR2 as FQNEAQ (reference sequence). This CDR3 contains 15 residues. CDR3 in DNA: TGTGCCAGCAGCTTAACCGGGACCCATAATTCACCCCTCCACTTT. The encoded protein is CASSLTGTHNSPLHF.

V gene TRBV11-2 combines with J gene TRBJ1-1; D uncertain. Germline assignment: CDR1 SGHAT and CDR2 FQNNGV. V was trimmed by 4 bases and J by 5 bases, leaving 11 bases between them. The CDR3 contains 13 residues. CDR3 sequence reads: CASSSTERTEAFF. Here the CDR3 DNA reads TGTGCCAGCAGCTCGACCGAACGTACTGAAGCTTTCTTT.

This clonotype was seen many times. This CDR3 reads CASSELAGSYNEQFF. The CDR3 DNA is TGTGCCAGCAGTGAATTAGCGGGGTCCTACAATGAGCAGTTCTTC. The V gene is TRBV6-1, the J gene TRBJ2-1; 8 bases align to TRBD2. The CDR3 is made up of 15 amino acids. Germline-derived CDR1 and CDR2 are MNHNS and SASEGT. The J segment lost 1 base and the V segment lost 2 bases, leaving 1 base of the junction unmatched.

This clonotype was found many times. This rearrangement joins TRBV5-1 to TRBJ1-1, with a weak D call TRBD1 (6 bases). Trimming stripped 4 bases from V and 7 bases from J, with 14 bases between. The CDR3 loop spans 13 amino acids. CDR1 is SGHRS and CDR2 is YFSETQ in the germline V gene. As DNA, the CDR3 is TGCGCCAGCAGCCGGGGGCCCGACTTTGAAGCTTTCTTT. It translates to CASSRGPDFEAFF.

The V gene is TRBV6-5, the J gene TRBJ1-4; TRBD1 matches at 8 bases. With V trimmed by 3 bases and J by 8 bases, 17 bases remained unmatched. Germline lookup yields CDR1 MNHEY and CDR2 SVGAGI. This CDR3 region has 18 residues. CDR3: CASSYQGAGQGLGEKLFF. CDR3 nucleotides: TGTGCCAGCAGTTATCAAGGGGCTGGACAGGGCTTGGGGGAAAAACTGTTTTTT.

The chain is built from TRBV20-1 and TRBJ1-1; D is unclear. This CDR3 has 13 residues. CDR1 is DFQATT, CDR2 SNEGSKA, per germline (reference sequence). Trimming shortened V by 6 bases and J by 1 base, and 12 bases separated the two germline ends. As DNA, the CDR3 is TGCAGTGCCAACCCGGACCCGAACACTGAAGCTTTCTTT. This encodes CSANPDPNTEAFF.

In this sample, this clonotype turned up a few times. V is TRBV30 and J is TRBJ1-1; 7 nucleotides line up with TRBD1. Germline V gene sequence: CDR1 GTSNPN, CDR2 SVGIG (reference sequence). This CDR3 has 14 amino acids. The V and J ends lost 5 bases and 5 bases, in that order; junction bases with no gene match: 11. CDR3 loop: CAWGRGGGRTEAFF. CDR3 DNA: TGTGCCTGGGGGAGAGGAGGGGGCCGGACTGAAGCTTTCTTT.